This T cell receptor beta chain was retrieved from a study of blood T cell repertoires in COVID-19. Study context: Samples came from the United States, Italy and Spain, spanning acute and convalescent COVID-19. Nucleic acid was either cDNA or gDNA, and it came from T cells, B-cell-depleted T cells, or PBMCs.

This clone showed up just once. Germline lookup yields CDR1 SGHNT and CDR2 YYREEE (reference sequence). V shed 4 bases, J shed 2 bases, and the junction held 7 bases outside the gene matches. CDR3 length: 16 amino acids. Two negative PCRs, clearance, or symptom resolution characterized the recovered Cohort 3 donors. Only in-frame clones appear in the TCRdb table, and some are missing; sequencing was by immunoSEQ multiplex PCR. Found here are a few hundred thousand clones, nearly 90% of them singletons; the top ten hold roughly a tenth. This sequence was found in a woman aged 30 to 39 who had recovered from COVID-19. Sequencing was performed on PBMCs or T cells enriched from blood (not recorded which). The rearrangement joins TRBV5-4 to TRBJ2-1; 9 bases agree with TRBD1. As DNA, the CDR3 is TGTGCCAGCAGCCAACCTTGGACAGGGGCCTACAATGAGCAGTTCTTC. Translation gives CASSQPWTGAYNEQFF.